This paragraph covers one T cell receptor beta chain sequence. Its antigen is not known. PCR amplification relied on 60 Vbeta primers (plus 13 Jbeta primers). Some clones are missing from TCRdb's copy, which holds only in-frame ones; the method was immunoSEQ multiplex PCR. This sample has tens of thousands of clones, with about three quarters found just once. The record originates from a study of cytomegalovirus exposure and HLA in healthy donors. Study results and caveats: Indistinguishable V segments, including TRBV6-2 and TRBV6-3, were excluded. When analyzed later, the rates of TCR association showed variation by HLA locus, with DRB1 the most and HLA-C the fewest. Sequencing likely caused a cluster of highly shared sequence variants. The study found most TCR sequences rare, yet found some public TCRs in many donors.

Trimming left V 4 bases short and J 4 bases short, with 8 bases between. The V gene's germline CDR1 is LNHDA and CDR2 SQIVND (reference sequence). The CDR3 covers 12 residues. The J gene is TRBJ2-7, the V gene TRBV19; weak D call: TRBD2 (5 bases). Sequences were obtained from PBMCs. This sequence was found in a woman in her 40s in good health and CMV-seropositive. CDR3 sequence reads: CASSTPGYEQYF. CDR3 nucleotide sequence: TGTGCCAGTAGTACCCCGGGGTACGAGCAGTACTTC.